A single sample gave rise to the 7 T cell receptor beta chains below, sequenced in a study of shared clonotypes between healthy human individuals. Using immunoSEQ multiplex PCR, the repertoire was profiled, and TCRdb retains in-frame clones only, with some absent. The table lists about 1 million clones, around 78% of them singletons. Sequenced material: memory CD4+ T cells from PBMCs. Documented subset: CD45RA-negative fraction. The receptors were gathered from a man younger than 35 in good health. Some clones in this sample may be carry-over from other donors' samples.

The chain employs TRBV5-1 and TRBJ2-3; possible D gene TRBD1, 6 bases. The CDR3 loop spans 15 amino acids. Germline CDR1 SGHRS, CDR2 YFSETQ. V lost 0 bases, J lost 7 bases, and 15 bases lay in between. The DNA of the CDR3 is TGCGCCAGCAGCTTGGGCAATACAGGGCCCAATACGCAGTATTTT. It encodes CASSLGNTGPNTQYF.

CDR3 bases: TGTGCCAGTAGTTTCGGCGCGGGGTTAAACATTCAGTACTTC. Protein: CASSFGAGLNIQYF. The chain recombines TRBV19 with TRBJ2-4; a possible D gene is TRBD2 (6 bases). CDR1 is LNHDA, CDR2 SQIVND, per germline (reference sequence). V lost 5 bases to trimming and J lost 6 bases, with 14 bases between them. The CDR3 is 14 amino acids.

The V and J genes are TRBV2 and TRBJ1-4; 9 bases agree with TRBD1. This CDR3 spans 15 amino acids. Germline lookup yields CDR1 SNHLY and CDR2 FYNNEI. The J segment lost 3 bases and the V segment lost 6 bases, leaving 5 bases of the junction unmatched. CDR3 region: CASRKQGAPNEKLFF. CDR3 nucleotide sequence: TGTGCCAGCAGAAAACAGGGGGCACCTAATGAAAAACTGTTTTTT. The whole variable domain, filled in from reference TRBV2 and TRBJ1-4, reads EPEVTQTPSHQVTQMGQEVILRCVPISNHLYFYWYRQILGQKVEFLVSFYNNEISEKSEIFDDQFSVERPDGSNFTLKIRSTKLEDSAMYFCASRKQGAPNEKLFFGSGTQLSVL.

In this sample, this clone turned up a few times. This chain joins TRBV29-1 and TRBJ1-2; D is unclear. CDR3 length: 12 amino acids. Looked up from germline, CDR1 is SQVTM and CDR2 is ANQGSEA. Trimming took off 6 bases at V and 4 bases at J, with 12 bases between the two ends. CDR3 nucleotides: TGCAGCGTGATGTCAGGATTCTATGGCTACACCTTC. Translation: CSVMSGFYGYTF.

V gene TRBV5-1 combines with J gene TRBJ2-5; D not certain. Germline assignment: CDR1 SGHRS and CDR2 YFSETQ. Between the trimmed V and J ends, which lost 4 bases and 5 bases, there was a span of 12 bases. The CDR3 covers 13 residues. The CDR3, as DNA: TGCGCCAGCAGCACCTGGACCCGGGAGACCCAGTACTTC. This encodes CASSTWTRETQYF.

The chain joins TRBV5-1 to TRBJ2-7; no clear D gene. Germline lookup yields CDR1 SGHRS and CDR2 YFSETQ. The CDR3 consists of 13 residues. V dropped 0 bases and J dropped 7 bases, with 11 bases sitting between them. The DNA for the CDR3 is TGCGCCAGCAGCTTGGCCTCAAGGGCGGAGCAGTACTTC. Translation: CASSLASRAEQYF.

The chain is built from TRBV10-2 and TRBJ1-1; 8 bases agree with TRBD1. Germline values: CDR1 WSHSY, CDR2 SAAADI. The trim removed 6 bases at V and 6 bases at J, leaving 12 bases unmatched. The CDR3 has 15 amino acids. Written as DNA, the CDR3 is TGCGCCAGCAGGTCCAGGGGGCGCCTGGGGTCTGAAGCTTTCTTT. Translation: CASRSRGRLGSEAFF.